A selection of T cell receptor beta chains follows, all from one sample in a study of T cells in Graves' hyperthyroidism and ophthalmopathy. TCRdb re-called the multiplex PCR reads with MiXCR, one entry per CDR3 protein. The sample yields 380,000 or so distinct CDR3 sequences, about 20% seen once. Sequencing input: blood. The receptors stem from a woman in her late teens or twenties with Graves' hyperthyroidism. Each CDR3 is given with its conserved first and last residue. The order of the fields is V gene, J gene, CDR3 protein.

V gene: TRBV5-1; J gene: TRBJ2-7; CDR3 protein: CASSTGQGAWEQYF
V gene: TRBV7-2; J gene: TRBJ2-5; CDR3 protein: CASSTRTGETQYF
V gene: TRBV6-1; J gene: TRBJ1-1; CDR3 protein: CASSHTGNTEAFF
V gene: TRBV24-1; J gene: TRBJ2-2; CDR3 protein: CATSDLSNTGELFF
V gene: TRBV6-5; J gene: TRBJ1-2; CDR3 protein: CASSFLLPQGIGGYTF
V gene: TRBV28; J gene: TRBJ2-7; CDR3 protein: CASRSPTYEQYF
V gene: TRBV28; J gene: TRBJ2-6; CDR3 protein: CASSPKVYGTGANVLTF
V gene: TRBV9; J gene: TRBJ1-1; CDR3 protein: CASSVVGAGDTEAFF
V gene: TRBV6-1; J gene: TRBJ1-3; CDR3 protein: CASSPTGHTGNTIYF
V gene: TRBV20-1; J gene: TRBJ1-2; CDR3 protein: CSARSALEPPNYGYTF
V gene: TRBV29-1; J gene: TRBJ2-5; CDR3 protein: CSVGTGGMSGETQYF
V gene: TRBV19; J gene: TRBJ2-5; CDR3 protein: CASSNRQGRQETQYF
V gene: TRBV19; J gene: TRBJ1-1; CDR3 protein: CASTFGQGAVSSGAFF
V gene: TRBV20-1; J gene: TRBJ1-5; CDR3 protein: CSAVRLGQPQHF
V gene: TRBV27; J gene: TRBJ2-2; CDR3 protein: CASSPVGGGPGELFF
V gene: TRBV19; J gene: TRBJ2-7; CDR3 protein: CASSIGLSYEQYF
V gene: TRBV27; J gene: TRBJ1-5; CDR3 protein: CASSPSGTVRQPQHF
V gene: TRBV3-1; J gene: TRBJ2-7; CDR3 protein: CASSANSGRSSYEQYF
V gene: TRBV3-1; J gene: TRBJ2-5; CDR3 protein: CASSQVSETQYF
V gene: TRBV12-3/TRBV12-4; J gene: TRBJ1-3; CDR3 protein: CASRRQGSGNTIYF
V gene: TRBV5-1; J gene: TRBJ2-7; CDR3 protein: CASSPRPGNNEQYF
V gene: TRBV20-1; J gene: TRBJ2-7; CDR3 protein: CSARDDPGVRGEQYF
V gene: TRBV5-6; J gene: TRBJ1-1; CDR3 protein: CASSQIQRMNTEASF
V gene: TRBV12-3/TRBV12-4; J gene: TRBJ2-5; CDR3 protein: CASGRSRTGGRTQYF